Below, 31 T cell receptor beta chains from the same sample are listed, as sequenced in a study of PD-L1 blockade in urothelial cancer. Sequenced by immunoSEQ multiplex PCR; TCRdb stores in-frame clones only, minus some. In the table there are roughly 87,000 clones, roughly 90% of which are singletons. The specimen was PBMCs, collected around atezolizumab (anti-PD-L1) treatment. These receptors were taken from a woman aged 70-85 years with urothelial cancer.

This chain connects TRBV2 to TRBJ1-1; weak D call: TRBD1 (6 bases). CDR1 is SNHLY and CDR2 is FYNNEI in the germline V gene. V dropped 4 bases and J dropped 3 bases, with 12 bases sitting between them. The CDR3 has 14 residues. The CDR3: CASSGTARYTEAFF. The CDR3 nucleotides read TGTGCCAGCAGTGGGACAGCCCGGTACACTGAAGCTTTCTTT.

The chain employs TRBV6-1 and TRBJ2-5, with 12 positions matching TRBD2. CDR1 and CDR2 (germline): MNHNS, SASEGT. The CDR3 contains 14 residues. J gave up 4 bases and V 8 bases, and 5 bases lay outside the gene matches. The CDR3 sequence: CASGASGGAETQYF. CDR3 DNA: TGTGCCAGCGGCGCTAGCGGGGGGGCAGAGACCCAGTACTTC.

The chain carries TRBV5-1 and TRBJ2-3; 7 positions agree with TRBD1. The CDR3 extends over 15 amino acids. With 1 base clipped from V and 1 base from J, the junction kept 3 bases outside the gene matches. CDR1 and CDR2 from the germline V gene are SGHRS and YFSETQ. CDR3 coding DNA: TGCGCCAGCAGCTTGACAACAGGGGGCACAGATACGCAGTATTTT. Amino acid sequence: CASSLTTGGTDTQYF.

CDR3 region: CASSFSTNDSTDTQYF. The CDR3 nucleotides read TGTGCCAGCAGTTTTTCGACAAACGATAGCACAGATACGCAGTATTTT. The genes are TRBV28 and TRBJ2-3; D is unresolved. The CDR3 is 16 amino acids. Germline V CDR1 and CDR2: MDHEN, SYDVKM. Deletions cut 3 bases from V and 0 bases from J, with 13 bases between.

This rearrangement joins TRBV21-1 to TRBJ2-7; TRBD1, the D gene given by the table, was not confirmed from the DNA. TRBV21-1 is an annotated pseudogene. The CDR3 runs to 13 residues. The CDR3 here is CANWDRDGGEQYF. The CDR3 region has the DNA TGTGCCAACTGGGACAGGGACGGTGGGGAGCAGTACTTC.

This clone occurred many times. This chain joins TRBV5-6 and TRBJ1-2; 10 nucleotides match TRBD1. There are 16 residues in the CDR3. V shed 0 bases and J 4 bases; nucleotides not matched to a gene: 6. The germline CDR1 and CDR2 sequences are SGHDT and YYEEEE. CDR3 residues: CASSLVGQGLGYGYTF. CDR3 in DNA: TGTGCCAGCAGCTTGGTGGGACAGGGGTTGGGCTATGGCTACACCTTC.

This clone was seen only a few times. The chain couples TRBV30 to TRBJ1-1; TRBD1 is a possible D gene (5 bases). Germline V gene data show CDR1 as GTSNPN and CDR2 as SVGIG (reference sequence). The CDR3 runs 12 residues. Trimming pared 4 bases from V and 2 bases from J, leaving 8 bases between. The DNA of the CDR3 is TGTGCCTGGACCAGGGATAACACTGAAGCTTTCTTT. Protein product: CAWTRDNTEAFF.

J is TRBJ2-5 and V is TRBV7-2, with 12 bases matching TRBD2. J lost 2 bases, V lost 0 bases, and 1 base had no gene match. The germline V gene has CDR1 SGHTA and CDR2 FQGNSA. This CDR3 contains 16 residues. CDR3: CASSLAGTSGQETQYF. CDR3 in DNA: TGTGCCAGCAGCTTAGCCGGGACTAGCGGGCAAGAGACCCAGTACTTC.

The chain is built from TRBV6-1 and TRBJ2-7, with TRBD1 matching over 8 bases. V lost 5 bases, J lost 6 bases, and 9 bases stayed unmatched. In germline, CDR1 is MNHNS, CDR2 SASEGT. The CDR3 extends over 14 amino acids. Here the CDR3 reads CASSPQRTGREQYF. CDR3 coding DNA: TGTGCCAGCAGTCCCCAGAGGACAGGGCGCGAGCAGTACTTC.

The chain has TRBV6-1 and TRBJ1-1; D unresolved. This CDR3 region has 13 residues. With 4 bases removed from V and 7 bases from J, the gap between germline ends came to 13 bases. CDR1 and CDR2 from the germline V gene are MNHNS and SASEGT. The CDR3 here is CASSVGRQVEAFF. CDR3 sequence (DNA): TGTGCCAGCAGTGTGGGCAGACAAGTTGAAGCTTTCTTT.

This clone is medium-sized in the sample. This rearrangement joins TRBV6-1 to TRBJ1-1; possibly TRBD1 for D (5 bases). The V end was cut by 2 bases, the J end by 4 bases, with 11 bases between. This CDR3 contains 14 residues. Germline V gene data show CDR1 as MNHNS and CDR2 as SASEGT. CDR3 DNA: TGTGCCAGCAGTGAAATTCAGGGAACCACTGAAGCTTTCTTT. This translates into CASSEIQGTTEAFF.

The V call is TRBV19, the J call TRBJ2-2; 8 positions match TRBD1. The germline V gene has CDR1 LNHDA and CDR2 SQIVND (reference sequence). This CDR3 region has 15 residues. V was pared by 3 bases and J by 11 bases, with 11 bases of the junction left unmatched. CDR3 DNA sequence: TGTGCCAGTAGTATCGTGTCCAGGGGGCTTTTCGAGCTGTTTTTT. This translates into CASSIVSRGLFELFF.

The CDR3 region is CASSLTLVAGSSYNEQFF. The CDR3 DNA reads TGCGCCAGCAGCTTGACTCTCGTAGCGGGTTCCTCCTACAATGAGCAGTTCTTC. This chain links TRBV5-1 with TRBJ2-1; 7 nucleotides align to TRBD2. CDR1 SGHRS and CDR2 YFSETQ come from the germline V gene. The V and J ends lost 1 base and 0 bases, in that order; junction bases with no gene match: 10. The CDR3 totals 18 residues.

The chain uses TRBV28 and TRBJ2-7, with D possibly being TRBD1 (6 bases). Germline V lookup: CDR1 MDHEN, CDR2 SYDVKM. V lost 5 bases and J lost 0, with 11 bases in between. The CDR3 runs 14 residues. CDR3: CASSSGQFSYEQYF. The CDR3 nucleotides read TGTGCCAGCAGTAGTGGACAGTTCTCCTACGAGCAGTACTTC.

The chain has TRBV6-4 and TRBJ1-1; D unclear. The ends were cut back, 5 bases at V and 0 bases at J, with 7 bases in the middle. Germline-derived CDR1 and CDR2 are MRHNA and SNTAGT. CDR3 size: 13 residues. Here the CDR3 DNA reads TGTGCCAGCAGTTACAGCTTGAACACTGAAGCTTTCTTT. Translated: CASSYSLNTEAFF.

For the CDR3, the DNA is TGCAGCGCCGGGACAGTCTCTGGAAACACCATATATTTT. Its protein is CSAGTVSGNTIYF. This chain connects TRBV29-1 to TRBJ1-3; 7 nucleotides agree with TRBD1. There are 13 residues in the CDR3. Losses at the gene ends were 7 bases for V and 0 bases for J; bases not matched to a gene: 3. CDR1 is SQVTM, CDR2 ANQGSEA, per germline.

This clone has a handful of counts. The CDR3 spells CASRRTGTGYYGYTF. The CDR3 DNA reads TGTGCCAGCAGACGGACCGGGACAGGGTACTATGGCTACACCTTC. The rearrangement joins TRBV7-8 to TRBJ1-2; 9 nucleotides line up with TRBD1. Germline values: CDR1 SGHVS, CDR2 FQNEAQ. J lost 3 bases, V lost 6 bases, and 8 bases had no gene match. CDR3 length: 15 amino acids.

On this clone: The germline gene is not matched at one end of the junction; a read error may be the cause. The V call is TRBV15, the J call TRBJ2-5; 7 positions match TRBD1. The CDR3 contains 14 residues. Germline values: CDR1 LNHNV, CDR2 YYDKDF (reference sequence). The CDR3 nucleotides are TGTGCCACCAGCCGAGACAGGGCTCAAGAGACCCAGTACTTC. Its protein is CATSRDRAQETQYF.

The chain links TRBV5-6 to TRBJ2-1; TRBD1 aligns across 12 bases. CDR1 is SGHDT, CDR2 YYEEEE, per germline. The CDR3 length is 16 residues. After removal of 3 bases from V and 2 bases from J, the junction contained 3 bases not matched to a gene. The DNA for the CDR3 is TGTGCCAGCAGCTCCGGGACAGGGGGCCCCTACAATGAGCAGTTCTTC. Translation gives CASSSGTGGPYNEQFF.

CDR3 coding DNA: TGTGCCAGCTCTGCCGGGGGGACAGGGGGCTACGAGCAGTACTTC. Its protein is CASSAGGTGGYEQYF. The rearrangement uses TRBV7-9 and TRBJ2-7, with TRBD1 matching 11 bases. Trimming at V came to 8 bases and at J to 3 bases, leaving 9 bases not matched to a gene. Germline V lookup: CDR1 SEHNR, CDR2 FQNEAQ (reference sequence). There are 15 residues in the CDR3.

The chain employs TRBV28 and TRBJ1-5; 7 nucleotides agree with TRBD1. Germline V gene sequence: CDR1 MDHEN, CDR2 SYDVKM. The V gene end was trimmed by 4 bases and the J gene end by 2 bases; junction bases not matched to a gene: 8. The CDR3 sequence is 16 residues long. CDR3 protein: CASSSTRQGGNQPQHF. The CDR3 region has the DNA TGTGCCAGCAGTTCGACCCGACAGGGTGGCAATCAGCCCCAGCATTTT.

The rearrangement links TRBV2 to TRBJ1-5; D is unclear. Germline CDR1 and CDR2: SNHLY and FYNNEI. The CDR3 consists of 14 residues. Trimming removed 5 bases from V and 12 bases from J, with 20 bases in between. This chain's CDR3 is CASSYPRGGMGQHF. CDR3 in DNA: TGTGCCAGCAGTTACCCCCGTGGCGGCATGGGCCAGCATTTT. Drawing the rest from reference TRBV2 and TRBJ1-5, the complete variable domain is EPEVTQTPSHQVTQMGQEVILRCVPISNHLYFYWYRQILGQKVEFLVSFYNNEISEKSEIFDDQFSVERPDGSNFTLKIRSTKLEDSAMYFCASSYPRGGMGQHFGDGTRLSIL.

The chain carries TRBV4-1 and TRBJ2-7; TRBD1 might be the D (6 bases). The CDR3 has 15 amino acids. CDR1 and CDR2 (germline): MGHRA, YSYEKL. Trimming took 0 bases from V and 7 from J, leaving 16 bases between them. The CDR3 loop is CASSQEGGVYVEQYF. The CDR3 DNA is TGCGCCAGCAGCCAAGAAGGGGGTGTGTACGTAGAGCAGTACTTC.

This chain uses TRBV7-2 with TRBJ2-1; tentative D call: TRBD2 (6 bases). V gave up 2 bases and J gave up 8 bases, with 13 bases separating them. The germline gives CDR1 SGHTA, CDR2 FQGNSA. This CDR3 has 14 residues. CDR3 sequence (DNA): TGTGCCAGCAGCTTAATGGTGGCTAGCGATGAGCAGTTCTTC. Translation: CASSLMVASDEQFF.

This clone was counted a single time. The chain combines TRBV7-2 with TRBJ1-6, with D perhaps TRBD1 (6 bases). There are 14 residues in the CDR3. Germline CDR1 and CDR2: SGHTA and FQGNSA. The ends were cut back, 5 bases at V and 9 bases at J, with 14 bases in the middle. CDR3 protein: CASSATGLGSPLHF. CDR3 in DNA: TGTGCCAGCAGCGCCACAGGGTTGGGTTCACCCCTCCACTTT. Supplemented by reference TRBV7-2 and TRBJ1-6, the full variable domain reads GAGVSQSPSNKVTEKGKDVELRCDPISGHTALYWYRQSLGQGLEFLIYFQGNSAPDKSGLPSDRFSAERTGGSVSTLTIQRTQQEDSAVYLCASSATGLGSPLHFGNGTRLTVT.

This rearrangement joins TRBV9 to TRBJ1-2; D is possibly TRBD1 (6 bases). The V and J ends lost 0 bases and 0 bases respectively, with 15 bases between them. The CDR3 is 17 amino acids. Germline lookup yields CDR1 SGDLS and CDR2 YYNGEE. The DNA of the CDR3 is TGTGCCAGCAGCGTAGTAGCCCCGGGACATACTAACTATGGCTACACCTTC. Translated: CASSVVAPGHTNYGYTF.

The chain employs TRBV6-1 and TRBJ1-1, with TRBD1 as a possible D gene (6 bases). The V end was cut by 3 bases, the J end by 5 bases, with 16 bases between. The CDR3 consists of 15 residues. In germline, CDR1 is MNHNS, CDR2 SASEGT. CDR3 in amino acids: CASSDSGTPGTEAFF. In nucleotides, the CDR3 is TGTGCCAGCAGTGATTCCGGGACACCGGGAACTGAAGCTTTCTTT.

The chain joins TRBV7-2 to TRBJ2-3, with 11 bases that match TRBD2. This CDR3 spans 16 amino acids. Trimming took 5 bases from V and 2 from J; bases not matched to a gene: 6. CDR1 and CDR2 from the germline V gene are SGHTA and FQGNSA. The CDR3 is CASSARLAGNTDTQYF. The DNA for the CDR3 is TGTGCCAGCAGCGCCCGACTAGCGGGGAACACAGATACGCAGTATTTT.

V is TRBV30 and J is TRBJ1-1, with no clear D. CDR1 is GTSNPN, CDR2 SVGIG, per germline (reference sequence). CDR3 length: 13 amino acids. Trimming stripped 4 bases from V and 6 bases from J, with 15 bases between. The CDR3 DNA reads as TGTGCCTGGACTTTGGCGGGAACTGCTGAAGCTTTCTTT. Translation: CAWTLAGTAEAFF.

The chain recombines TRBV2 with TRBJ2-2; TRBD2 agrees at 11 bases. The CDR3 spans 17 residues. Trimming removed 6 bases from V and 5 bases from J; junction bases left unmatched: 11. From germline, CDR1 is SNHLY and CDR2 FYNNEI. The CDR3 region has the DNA TGTGCCAGCAGGGCTGGTAGCGGGGGGGCCCGGACCGGGGAGCTGTTTTTT. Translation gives CASRAGSGGARTGELFF.

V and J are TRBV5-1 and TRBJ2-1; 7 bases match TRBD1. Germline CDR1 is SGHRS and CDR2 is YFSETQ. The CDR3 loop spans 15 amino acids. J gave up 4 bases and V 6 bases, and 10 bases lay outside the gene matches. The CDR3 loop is CASTPEGAPYNEQFF. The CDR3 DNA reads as TGCGCCAGCACTCCCGAGGGGGCCCCTTACAATGAGCAGTTCTTC.